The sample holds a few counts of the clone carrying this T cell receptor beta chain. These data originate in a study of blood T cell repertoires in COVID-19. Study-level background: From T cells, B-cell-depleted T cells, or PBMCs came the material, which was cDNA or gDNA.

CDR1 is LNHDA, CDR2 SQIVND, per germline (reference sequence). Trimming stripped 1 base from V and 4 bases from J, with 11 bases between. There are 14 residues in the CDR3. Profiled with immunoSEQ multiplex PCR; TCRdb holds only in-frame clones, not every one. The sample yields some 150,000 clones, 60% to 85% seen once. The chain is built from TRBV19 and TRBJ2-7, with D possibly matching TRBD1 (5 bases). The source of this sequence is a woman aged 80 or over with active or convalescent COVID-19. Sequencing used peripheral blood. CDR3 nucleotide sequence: TGTGCCAGTAGTATAGGTGGCAGGGATTACGAGCAGTACTTC. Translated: CASSIGGRDYEQYF.